The next 26 T cell receptor beta chains were all read from a single sample in a study of blood T cell repertoires in COVID-19. Only in-frame clones appear in the TCRdb table, and some are missing; sequencing was by immunoSEQ multiplex PCR. The data show 150,000 to 200,000 clones, around 88% seen once. The sequencing input was peripheral blood. All receptors come from a woman in her twenties or thirties with acute or convalescent COVID-19.

V and J are TRBV7-2 and TRBJ2-2; 7 bases align to TRBD2. Germline CDR1 SGHTA, CDR2 FQGNSA. CDR3 size: 14 residues. V was pared by 8 bases and J by 4 bases, with 7 bases of the junction left unmatched. CDR3 loop: CASAQSGATGELFF. The CDR3 coding sequence is TGTGCCAGCGCCCAGAGCGGGGCCACCGGGGAGCTGTTTTTT.

The chain joins TRBV5-1 to TRBJ2-3, with 9 bases matching TRBD1. The CDR3 sequence is 15 residues long. Germline V gene data show CDR1 as SGHRS and CDR2 as YFSETQ. The ends lost 1 base at V and 2 bases at J; junction bases unmatched: 2. For the CDR3, the DNA is TGCGCCAGCAGCTTGACAGGGGGCAACACAGATACGCAGTATTTT. Its translation is CASSLTGGNTDTQYF.

This chain links TRBV14 with TRBJ2-1; D gene uncertain. Germline assignment: CDR1 SGHDN and CDR2 FVKESK. Deletions cut 1 base from V and 4 bases from J, with 5 bases between. The CDR3 has 13 amino acids. CDR3 bases: TGTGCCAGCAGCCAAGCCCCTTACAATGAGCAGTTCTTC. Protein sequence: CASSQAPYNEQFF.

This clone has only one observation. J is TRBJ1-2 and V is TRBV6-4; D is unresolved. Trimming pared 4 bases from V and 7 bases from J, leaving 16 bases between. Germline lookup yields CDR1 MRHNA and CDR2 SNTAGT. The CDR3 totals 14 residues. Here the CDR3 DNA reads TGTGCCAGCAGTGTCGATACGAGAGGAGGTGGCTACACCTTC. Its protein product is CASSVDTRGGGYTF.

This chain uses TRBV28 with TRBJ2-2; 9 positions match TRBD2. The V segment lost 6 bases and the J segment 9 bases; nucleotides outside the gene matches: 8. The CDR3 totals 14 residues. Per germline, CDR1 MDHEN and CDR2 SYDVKM. The CDR3 nucleotides are TGTGCCAGCAGGAATAGCGGGAGTACTCGGGAGCTGTTTTTT. This gives the protein CASRNSGSTRELFF.

The chain joins TRBV5-8 to TRBJ2-7; no clear D gene. The CDR3 is 14 residues long. Germline CDR1 is SGHTS and CDR2 is YDEGEE. The V end was cut by 0 bases, the J end by 4 bases, with 11 bases between. The CDR3 sequence: CASSLGIGPYEQYF. The CDR3 DNA reads as TGTGCCAGCAGCTTGGGTATTGGGCCTTACGAGCAGTACTTC.

This chain links TRBV5-1 with TRBJ2-3; tentative D call: TRBD1 (5 bases). The CDR3 is made up of 15 amino acids. Germline-derived CDR1 and CDR2 are SGHRS and YFSETQ. V lost 3 bases and J lost 0, with 11 bases in between. The CDR3 sequence: CASSSTVTSTDTQYF. The DNA for the CDR3 is TGCGCCAGCAGCTCGACAGTAACTAGCACAGATACGCAGTATTTT.

On this clone itself: A junction end diverges from the germline sequence, so it may reflect a read error. CDR3 loop: CASSLGGAADTQYF. CDR3 nucleotide sequence: TGTGCTAGCAGCTTGGGGGGGGCGGCAGATACGCAGTATTTT. The chain has TRBV7-7 and TRBJ2-3; D is possibly TRBD2 (7 bases). CDR1 is SSHAT and CDR2 is FNYEAQ in the germline V gene (reference sequence). This CDR3 region has 14 residues.

The chain joins TRBV25-1 to TRBJ2-5, with 9 bases fitting TRBD1. This CDR3 has 14 residues. Germline V CDR1 and CDR2: MGHDK, SYGVNS. V shed 5 bases and J 5 bases; nucleotides not matched to a gene: 6. This CDR3 is CASSNTGGWETQYF. Written as DNA, the CDR3 is TGTGCCAGCAGTAACACAGGGGGCTGGGAGACCCAGTACTTC.

The genes are TRBV7-9 and TRBJ2-1; 8 bases agree with TRBD1. The CDR3 totals 16 residues. V gave up 2 bases and J gave up 7 bases; unmatched junction bases: 10. Per germline, CDR1 SEHNR and CDR2 FQNEAQ (reference sequence). In DNA, the CDR3 is TGTGCCAGCAGCTTATGGACGGGACAGGTGAAGAATGAGCAGTTCTTC. This codes for CASSLWTGQVKNEQFF.

This clone is a singleton in its sample. The V call is TRBV11-2, the J call TRBJ2-7; TRBD2 aligns across 7 bases. The CDR3 length is 13 residues. Trimming at V came to 2 bases and at J to 7 bases, leaving 5 bases not matched to a gene. CDR1 is SGHAT, CDR2 FQNNGV, per germline. CDR3: CASSLIGRNEQYF. CDR3 in DNA: TGTGCCAGCAGCTTAATCGGGAGGAATGAGCAGTACTTC. Using reference TRBV11-2 and TRBJ2-7 for the parts outside the CDR3, the full variable domain is EAGVAQSPRYKIIEKRQSVAFWCNPISGHATLYWYQQILGQGPKLLIQFQNNGVVDDSQLPKDRFSAERLKGVDSTLKIQPAKLEDSAVYLCASSLIGRNEQYFGPGTRLTVT.

This clone has only one observation. V usage is TRBV7-2 and J usage is TRBJ2-5, with 7 bases fitting TRBD2. Unmatched junction bases numbered 6, after V lost 6 bases and J lost 5 bases. This CDR3 has 13 residues. Germline-derived CDR1 and CDR2 are SGHTA and FQGNSA. The DNA for the CDR3 is TGTGCCAGCAGACGACTAGCAGGGGAGACCCAGTACTTC. Translating gives CASRRLAGETQYF.

This clone was recorded once. This sequence joins TRBV7-2 and TRBJ2-7; 7 bases fit TRBD1. The CDR3 extends over 14 amino acids. CDR1 and CDR2 (germline): SGHTA, FQGNSA. With 3 bases clipped from V and 3 bases from J, the junction kept 5 bases outside the gene matches. CDR3 region: CASSLGTAIYEQYF. CDR3 nucleotides: TGTGCCAGCAGCTTGGGGACAGCCATCTACGAGCAGTACTTC.

The V call is TRBV3-1 (or the pseudogene TRBV3-2), the J call TRBJ2-2; D unclear. CDR3 length: 13 residues. CDR1 and CDR2 from the germline V gene are LGHDT and YNNKEL (reference sequence). V lost 3 bases, J lost 8 bases, and 10 bases lay in between. The CDR3 sequence: CASSHPFVGELFF. The CDR3 DNA sequence: TGTGCCAGCAGCCATCCTTTCGTGGGGGAGCTGTTTTTT.

V usage is TRBV7-9 and J usage is TRBJ2-1; D remains ambiguous. The CDR3 covers 13 residues. Germline loops: CDR1 SEHNR, CDR2 FQNEAQ (reference sequence). Trimming pared 1 base from V and 5 bases from J, leaving 6 bases between. The chain's CDR3 is CASSLGLHNEQFF. In DNA, the CDR3 is TGTGCCAGCAGCTTAGGGCTGCACAATGAGCAGTTCTTC.

V usage is TRBV7-8 and J usage is TRBJ1-2; the D gene is possibly TRBD1 (5 bases). Trimming removed 5 bases from V and 8 bases from J, with 9 bases in between. The CDR3 has 11 amino acids. Germline V gives CDR1 SGHVS, CDR2 FQNEAQ. The CDR3 sequence is CASSPGKGYTF. CDR3 nucleotide sequence: TGTGCCAGCAGCCCAGGGAAGGGCTACACCTTC.

The J gene is TRBJ2-6, the V gene TRBV19; D not resolved. There are 14 residues in the CDR3. Germline V CDR1 and CDR2: LNHDA, SQIVND (reference sequence). V was pared by 7 bases and J by 4 bases, with 11 bases between. The CDR3 DNA follows: TGTGCCAGTAAACGCCAGGCGGGGGCCAACGTCCTGACTTTC. It translates to CASKRQAGANVLTF.

The chain has TRBV7-9 and TRBJ2-5; a weak D match, TRBD2 (5 bases). The CDR3 runs to 13 residues. Germline CDR1 reads SEHNR; CDR2 reads FQNEAQ (reference sequence). Trimming took off 8 bases at V and 1 base at J, with 11 bases between the two ends. The CDR3, as DNA: TGTGCCAGCCGACGGGAAATCCAAGAGACCCAGTACTTC. It encodes CASRREIQETQYF. The full variable domain, completed using reference TRBV7-9 and TRBJ2-5, is DTGVSQNPRHKITKRGQNVTFRCDPISEHNRLYWYRQTLGQGPEFLTYFQNEAQLEKSRLLSDRFSAERPKGSFSTLEIQRTEQGDSAMYLCASRREIQETQYFGPGTRLLVL.

This rearrangement joins TRBV4-2 to TRBJ2-1, with 8 bases identical to TRBD2. CDR3 length equals 17 residues. V lost 4 bases, J lost 10 bases, and 18 bases stayed unmatched. From germline, CDR1 is LGHNA and CDR2 YNFKEQ. This chain's CDR3 is CASSLNPGLDGLVEQFF. CDR3 DNA sequence: TGTGCCAGCAGCCTCAATCCGGGACTAGATGGCTTAGTCGAGCAGTTCTTC.

The chain has TRBV2 and TRBJ2-4, with D possibly matching TRBD2 (6 bases). This CDR3 has 12 amino acids. V was clipped by 8 bases and J by 6 bases, with 11 bases between them. Germline-derived CDR1 and CDR2 are SNHLY and FYNNEI. The CDR3 is CASGRDLNIQYF. The CDR3 region has the DNA TGTGCCAGCGGGCGGGACCTAAACATTCAGTACTTC.

The chain joins TRBV11-3 to TRBJ2-3; 7 nucleotides align to TRBD2. CDR1 is SGHNT, CDR2 YENEEA, per germline. V lost 5 bases and J lost 6; bases outside the gene matches: 5. The CDR3 covers 13 residues. The CDR3 bases are TGTGCCAGCAGCCCTATTAGCGGGGATACGCAGTATTTT. Translating it yields CASSPISGDTQYF.

The rearrangement uses TRBV28 and TRBJ1-5; 8 bases align to TRBD1. V was pared by 6 bases and J by 5 bases, with 6 bases of the junction left unmatched. CDR1 and CDR2 from the germline V gene are MDHEN and SYDVKM. CDR3 length: 14 residues. This chain's CDR3 is CASRAGGPYQPQHF. The CDR3 DNA sequence: TGTGCCAGCAGGGCAGGGGGCCCTTATCAGCCCCAGCATTTT.

The V and J genes are TRBV2 and TRBJ2-3; D call uncertain. This CDR3 has 11 residues. Per germline, CDR1 SNHLY and CDR2 FYNNEI. V lost 6 bases to trimming and J lost 6 bases, with 7 bases between them. CDR3 bases: TGTGCCAGCAGCCTCCGGGATACGCAGTATTTT. Translating gives CASSLRDTQYF.

The V and J genes are TRBV7-9 and TRBJ1-5; D not certain. Germline CDR1 and CDR2: SEHNR and FQNEAQ (reference sequence). Trimming removed 11 bases from V and 6 bases from J, with 32 bases in between. CDR3 length: 18 amino acids. Written as DNA, the CDR3 is TGTGCCCCCTATATCATTCAGCGACCTAAGAGTCACGGTCAGCCCCAGCATTTT. Amino acids: CAPYIIQRPKSHGQPQHF.

The chain uses TRBV28 and TRBJ1-6; D might be TRBD1 (5 bases). Germline lookup yields CDR1 MDHEN and CDR2 SYDVKM. The V end was cut by 2 bases, the J end by 9 bases, with 11 bases between. This CDR3 is built from 14 residues. CDR3 protein: CASSLVGEGSPLHF. CDR3 nucleotide sequence: TGTGCCAGCAGTTTAGTAGGGGAAGGTTCACCCCTCCACTTT.

This sequence joins TRBV29-1 and TRBJ2-3; tentative D call: TRBD2 (7 bases). Per the germline V gene, CDR1 is SQVTM and CDR2 is ANQGSEA. The CDR3 sequence is 14 residues long. V was pared by 3 bases and J by 0 bases, with 10 bases between. The CDR3 loop is CSVDRGGSTDTQYF. The CDR3 DNA sequence: TGCAGCGTTGACAGGGGAGGGAGCACAGATACGCAGTATTTT.